Below are 8 T cell receptor beta chains sequenced from a single sample in a study of blood T cell repertoires in COVID-19. Assay: immunoSEQ multiplex PCR; the TCRdb copy retains only in-frame clones and omits some. The repertoire consists of under 75,000 clones, with more than 75% occurring once and the leading ten covering 5.5% to 7.5%. Sequenced: peripheral blood. Receptors were obtained from a man between 60 and 70 years old with acute or convalescent COVID-19.

This clone has only one observation. The chain has TRBV16 and TRBJ1-5; D is unclear. Trimming cost V 3 bases and J 4 bases, with 10 bases left between them. The CDR3 spans 14 residues. Germline CDR1 is KGHSY and CDR2 is FQNENV. In nucleotides, the CDR3 is TGTGCCAGCAGCCAGAGGAATGGAAATCAGCCCCAGCATTTT. Translated: CASSQRNGNQPQHF.

This chain joins TRBV30 and TRBJ2-1; TRBD2 aligns across 11 bases. V trimming: 3 bases; J trimming: 2 bases; junction bases outside the gene matches: 3. The CDR3 covers 15 residues. The germline CDR1 and CDR2 sequences are GTSNPN and SVGIG (reference sequence). The CDR3 here is CAWRVAGGTYNEQFF. The CDR3 DNA sequence: TGTGCCTGGAGAGTAGCGGGAGGGACCTACAATGAGCAGTTCTTC.

This chain links TRBV11-2 with TRBJ1-2; the match to TRBD1 covers 9 bases. The J segment lost 7 bases and the V segment lost 2 bases, leaving 8 bases of the junction unmatched. Germline values: CDR1 SGHAT, CDR2 FQNNGV. The CDR3 sequence is 15 residues long. This CDR3 reads CASSLNGQGSGGYTF. In nucleotides, the CDR3 is TGTGCCAGCAGCTTAAACGGACAGGGGTCAGGTGGCTACACCTTC.

In nucleotides, the CDR3 is TGTGCCACCAGCAGAGATGGGCCGTCACCCCTCCACTTT. Translating gives CATSRDGPSPLHF. This chain links TRBV15 with TRBJ1-6; D unresolved. V lost 0 bases to trimming and J lost 10 bases, with 7 bases between them. Germline CDR1 reads LNHNV; CDR2 reads YYDKDF (reference sequence). This CDR3 comprises 13 residues. Full variable domain (remainder filled in from reference TRBV15 and TRBJ1-6): DAMVIQNPRYQVTQFGKPVTLSCSQTLNHNVMYWYQQKSSQAPKLLFHYYDKDFNNEADTPDNFQSRRPNTSFCFLDIRSPGLGDTAMYLCATSRDGPSPLHFGNGTRLTVT.

At least ten counts were recorded for this clone. This rearrangement joins TRBV6-6 to TRBJ2-2, with 11 bases aligning to TRBD2. The trim removed 5 bases at V and 1 base at J, leaving 3 bases unmatched. CDR3 length equals 16 residues. The V gene's germline CDR1 is MNHNY and CDR2 SVGAGI (reference sequence). The CDR3 DNA reads as TGTGCCAGCAGTCGACTAGCGGGACAGAACACCGGGGAGCTGTTTTTT. Protein: CASSRLAGQNTGELFF.

The J gene is TRBJ2-1, the V gene TRBV11-2; 7 nucleotides agree with TRBD1. From germline, CDR1 is SGHAT and CDR2 FQNNGV. The CDR3 runs to 15 residues. V trimming: 3 bases; J trimming: 7 bases; junction bases outside the gene matches: 9. This CDR3 reads CASSFGQGVWNEQFF. Written as DNA, the CDR3 is TGTGCCAGCAGCTTTGGCCAGGGGGTCTGGAATGAGCAGTTCTTC.

This clone turned up a few times. The chain uses TRBV19 and TRBJ2-7, with TRBD1 matching 8 bases. Germline V lookup: CDR1 LNHDA, CDR2 SQIVND (reference sequence). The CDR3 totals 14 residues. The junction had 5 bases not matched to a gene; V was cut back by 4 bases and J by 3 bases. The CDR3 DNA reads TGTGCCAGTAGTACGGGACAGGCCCTCTACGAGCAGTACTTC. This translates into CASSTGQALYEQYF.

The rearrangement uses TRBV5-8 and TRBJ2-5; 8 bases agree with TRBD1. The CDR3 length is 16 residues. The V gene's germline CDR1 is SGHTS and CDR2 YDEGEE. Trimming cost V 0 bases and J 4 bases; bases outside gene matches: 8. The CDR3 region is CASSLGQGSGGETQYF. CDR3 in DNA: TGTGCCAGCAGCTTGGGACAGGGGTCAGGTGGAGAGACCCAGTACTTC.